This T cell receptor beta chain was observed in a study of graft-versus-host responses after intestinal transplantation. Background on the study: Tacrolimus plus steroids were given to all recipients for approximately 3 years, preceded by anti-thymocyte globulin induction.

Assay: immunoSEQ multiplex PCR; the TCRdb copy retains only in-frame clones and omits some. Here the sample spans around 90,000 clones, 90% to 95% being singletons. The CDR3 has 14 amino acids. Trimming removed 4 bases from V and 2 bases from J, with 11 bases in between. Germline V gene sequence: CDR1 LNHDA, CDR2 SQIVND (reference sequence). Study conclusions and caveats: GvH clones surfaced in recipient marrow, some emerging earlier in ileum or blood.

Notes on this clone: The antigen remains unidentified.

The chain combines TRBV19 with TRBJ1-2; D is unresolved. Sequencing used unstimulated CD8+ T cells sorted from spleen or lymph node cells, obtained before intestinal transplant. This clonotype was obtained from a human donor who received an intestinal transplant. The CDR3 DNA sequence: TGTGCCAGTAGTACAACAGTGAAGAACTATGGCTACACCTTC. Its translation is CASSTTVKNYGYTF.